This is a list of T cell receptor beta chains from one sample in a study of blood T cell repertoires in COVID-19. Only in-frame clones appear in the TCRdb table, and some are missing; sequencing was by immunoSEQ multiplex PCR. This sample has 120,000 or so clones, with roughly 87% found just once. The material sequenced was peripheral blood. Receptors were obtained from a human donor in a cohort sampled during active COVID-19. The CDR3 runs from the conserved cysteine through the conserved F or W. The order of the fields is clone size, J gene, V gene, D gene, CDR3 DNA, CDR3 protein. D genes are given only for firm matches. Not all rows give a size; the values are once, few, many and, for expanded clones, a class.

>once|TRBJ2-7|TRBV21-1|NA
TGTGCCAGCATGAGCGGGAGATCCTACGAGCAGTACTTC
CASMSGRSYEQYF
>NA|TRBJ2-5|TRBV12-3/TRBV12-4|NA
TGTGCCAGCAGTTTTGAGCCCCGGGGGACCCAGTACTTC
CASSFEPRGTQYF
>NA|TRBJ2-5|TRBV7-9|TRBD1
TGTGCCAGCAGCCGTTGGGCGGGACAGGGGGCAAGGGGAGAGACCCAGTACTTC
CASSRWAGQGARGETQYF
>NA|TRBJ2-2|TRBV11-3|TRBD1
TGTGCCAGCAGCCGCTACAGGGGGCCGGACACCGGGGAGCTGTTTTTT
CASSRYRGPDTGELFF
>once|TRBJ1-4|TRBV9|TRBD1
TGTGCCAGCAGCGTAGGGGAGAGGGGGACAGGGAATGAAAAACTGTTTTTT
CASSVGERGTGNEKLFF
>NA|TRBJ2-6|TRBV2|TRBD1
TGTGCCATGATGGACCCGCCCGGGACAGGGTCCTCTGGGGCCAACGTCCTGACTTTC
CAMMDPPGTGSSGANVLTF
>NA|TRBJ2-4|TRBV25-1|TRBD1
TGTGCCAGCAGTGAATACAGGGGACAGTCAAACATTCAGTACTTC
CASSEYRGQSNIQYF
>once|TRBJ2-7|TRBV29-1|TRBD1
TGCAGCGTTGAAGACAGGACAGGACCCTACGAGCAGTACTTC
CSVEDRTGPYEQYF
>NA|TRBJ1-6|TRBV19|NA
TGTGCCAGTAGTACCACCGGGGGTAATTCACCCCTCCACTTT
CASSTTGGNSPLHF
>NA|TRBJ2-3|TRBV24-1|NA
TGTGCCACCAGTGATCCGTCCAGGAGCACAGATACGCAGTATTTT
CATSDPSRSTDTQYF
>NA|TRBJ2-7|TRBV18|NA
TGTGCCAGCTCACCACGTCTCGGGGGTTCCTACGAGCAGTACTTC
CASSPRLGGSYEQYF
>NA|TRBJ2-2|TRBV9|TRBD2
TGTGCCAGCAGAGGGAGGGCGAGCGGGAGGGCCGGGGAGCTGTTTTTT
CASRGRASGRAGELFF
>NA|TRBJ2-2|TRBV7-9|TRBD1
TGTGCCAGCAGCATAAGACAGGGTCACACCGGGGAGCTGTTTTTT
CASSIRQGHTGELFF
>NA|TRBJ2-5|TRBV5-6|NA
TGTGCCAGCAACCAGGGGCTCCTGCTCCAAGAGACCCAGTACTTC
CASNQGLLLQETQYF
>NA|TRBJ1-1|TRBV4-2|NA
TGTGCCAGCAGCCATCGCGACCCGGGCACTGAAGCTTTCTTT
CASSHRDPGTEAFF
>NA|TRBJ2-7|TRBV14|TRBD1
TGTGCCAGCAGCCCGTGGGACAGGGATCGGTACGAGCAGTACTTC
CASSPWDRDRYEQYF
>few|TRBJ2-3|TRBV11-3|TRBD1
TGTGCCAGCAGCCCGGGACAGGCGACAGATACGCAGTATTTT
CASSPGQATDTQYF
>NA|TRBJ1-1|TRBV27|NA
TGTGCCAGCAGTAACTCCATTGGAAGAACAGGGGCTTTCTTT
CASSNSIGRTGAFF
>NA|TRBJ2-7|TRBV27|NA
TGTGCCAGCAGACAGCTCGCGACAGGAATCAACGAGCAGTACTTC
CASRQLATGINEQYF
>NA|TRBJ1-2|TRBV9|NA
TGTGCCAGCAGCGTAGGGGGGGAGGTTGGCTACACCTTC
CASSVGGEVGYTF
>NA|TRBJ2-3|TRBV3-1/TRBV3-2|NA
TGTGCCAGCAGCTTAACCGGGGATACGCAGTATTTT
CASSLTGDTQYF
>NA|TRBJ1-6|TRBV6-5|TRBD1
TGTGCCAGCAGTTACTTGGGGACAGGAGGTGGTTCACCCCTCCACTTT
CASSYLGTGGGSPLHF
>NA|TRBJ1-2|TRBV6-5|NA
TGTGCCAGCGCCGGGGGGCAGCCATCTAACTATGGCTACACCTTC
CASAGGQPSNYGYTF
>NA|TRBJ2-1|TRBV7-3|TRBD2
TGTGCCAGCAGCTCCGGGGGGGGGCGGGGGCCCAATGAGCAGTTCTTC
CASSSGGGRGPNEQFF
>NA|TRBJ2-3|TRBV7-2|TRBD2
TGTGCCAGCAGCTTAAGGCGGGGGGGGCCCAGAGATACGCAGTATTTT
CASSLRRGGPRDTQYF
>NA|TRBJ1-2|TRBV6-2/TRBV6-3|TRBD1
TGTGCCAGCAGTCCACAGGGGATAGGCTACACCTTC
CASSPQGIGYTF
>NA|TRBJ2-3|TRBV5-1|TRBD2
TGCGCCAGCAGCTTGGCTGTGGCGGGGGGCCTAGATACGCAGTATTTT
CASSLAVAGGLDTQYF
>NA|TRBJ2-1|TRBV25-1|NA
TGTGCCAGCAGTGACCCCCGGAGCGCCCCTTACAATGAGCAGTTCTTC
CASSDPRSAPYNEQFF
>NA|TRBJ1-3|TRBV6-6|NA
TGTGCCAGCATTCAGGAGGCCGGAAACACCATATATTTT
CASIQEAGNTIYF
>NA|TRBJ1-4|TRBV28|NA
TGTGCCAGCAGTCCCACCAGGGAGGCTGAAAAACTGTTTTTT
CASSPTREAEKLFF
>few|TRBJ1-1|TRBV3-1/TRBV3-2|NA
TGTGCCAGCAGCCAACCCCACGGGGGGGGAGAAGCTTTCTTT
CASSQPHGGGEAFF
>NA|TRBJ1-1|TRBV28|NA
TGTGCCAGCAGTTGGGAGGACACTGAAGCTTTCTTT
CASSWEDTEAFF
>NA|TRBJ2-7|TRBV6-1|TRBD1
TGTGCCAGCAGTGCAGCCCACAGGGGCGCAGGGTACGAGCAGTACTTC
CASSAAHRGAGYEQYF
>NA|TRBJ1-4|TRBV7-2|NA
TGTGCCAGCAGCTTCGACAGCGCGAATGAAAAACTGTTTTTT
CASSFDSANEKLFF
>few|TRBJ2-7|TRBV10-1|NA
TGCGCCAGCAGTGAGTACGGCAGGGACTACGAGCAGTACTTC
CASSEYGRDYEQYF
>NA|TRBJ2-3|TRBV28|NA
TGTGCCAGCAGGAGTATACCCGCCAGCACAGATACGCAGTATTTT
CASRSIPASTDTQYF
>NA|TRBJ2-5|TRBV9|NA
TGTGCCAGCAGCGTAGCAGGAGGGGTTGAGACCCAGTACTTC
CASSVAGGVETQYF
>once|TRBJ2-5|TRBV10-3|TRBD1
TGTGCCATCAGTGAGACCGGGACAGGTTACCAAGAGACCCAGTACTTC
CAISETGTGYQETQYF
>NA|TRBJ1-2|TRBV6-6|NA
TGTGCCAGCAGGGATACAGGGAGAAAGAATGGCTACACCTTC
CASRDTGRKNGYTF
>NA|TRBJ1-5|TRBV15|TRBD1
TGTGCCACCAGCAGAGATCCGGGACAGAATCAGCCCCAGCATTTT
CATSRDPGQNQPQHF
>NA|TRBJ1-2|TRBV21-1|NA
TGTGCCAGCAGCAAAAGGGATGGGAGGCCGACAGGGGAGGTTAGCGATGGCTACACCTTC
CASSKRDGRPTGEVSDGYTF
>NA|TRBJ2-7|TRBV5-8|NA
TGTGCCAGCAGCTTGGAGGCAAGCGTGTACGAGCAGTACTTC
CASSLEASVYEQYF
>NA|TRBJ1-1|TRBV25-1|TRBD1
TGTGCCAGCAGTGACAGGGGGAAGACTGAAGCTTTCTTT
CASSDRGKTEAFF
>NA|TRBJ1-1|TRBV24-1|NA
TGTGCCACCAGTGATTCAGGGGTGAACACTGAAGCTTTCTTT
CATSDSGVNTEAFF
>NA|TRBJ1-2|TRBV15|NA
TGTGCCACCAGCAGAGATGATAGAGTCAGCGGGAGTAATGGCTACACCTTC
CATSRDDRVSGSNGYTF
>NA|TRBJ1-4|TRBV3-1/TRBV3-2|NA
TGTGCCAGCAGCCTTTCCGGGGTCTCTAATGAAAAACTGTTTTTT
CASSLSGVSNEKLFF
>NA|TRBJ2-7|TRBV19|TRBD2
TGTGCCAGTAGTATTTCACTAGCGTTCGAGCAGTACTTC
CASSISLAFEQYF
>NA|TRBJ2-7|TRBV7-6|TRBD2
TGTGCCAGCAGCCGCCTGGGGACTAGCGGCTCCTACGAGCAGTACTTC
CASSRLGTSGSYEQYF
>NA|TRBJ1-5|TRBV5-6|NA
TGTGCCAGCAGCTTCGGGCATACCGGGGGGCCCCAGCATTTT
CASSFGHTGGPQHF
>NA|TRBJ1-2|TRBV7-9|TRBD1
TGTGCCAGCAGCTCTACCGACAGGGAATCGGAAGGCTACACCTTC
CASSSTDRESEGYTF
>once|TRBJ1-3|TRBV15|TRBD1
TGTGCCACCAGCCCCCCTGGGACAGCCTCTGGAAACACCATATATTTT
CATSPPGTASGNTIYF
>NA|TRBJ1-5|TRBV27|TRBD1
TGTGCCAGCAGTGCCGGGACAGGGGTTGGAGGCAATCAGCCCCAGCATTTT
CASSAGTGVGGNQPQHF
>NA|TRBJ2-3|TRBV6-5|NA
TGTGCCAGCACGCGTTCGGTCGGGACTCCTCATACGCAGTATTTT
CASTRSVGTPHTQYF
>NA|TRBJ2-1|TRBV29-1|NA
TGCAGCGGTCGTACAGGGACCTCCTACAATGAGCAGTTCTTC
CSGRTGTSYNEQFF
>NA|TRBJ1-3|TRBV19|TRBD1
TGTGCCAGTAGTATAGATGGGGGACAGCTTGGAAACACCATATATTTT
CASSIDGGQLGNTIYF
>NA|TRBJ1-2|TRBV7-8|NA
TGTGCCAGCAGCGGGAGTAACTATGGCTACACCTTC
CASSGSNYGYTF
>NA|TRBJ2-2|TRBV19|NA
NA
CASSTRDRGAVFF
>NA|TRBJ2-1|TRBV6-6|NA
TGTGCCAGCAGTCCTCCGGGCTCCTACAATGAGCAGTTCTTC
CASSPPGSYNEQFF
>NA|TRBJ2-3|TRBV18|NA
TGTGCCAGCTCACCCTTTGGACACGGCACAGATACGCAGTATTTT
CASSPFGHGTDTQYF
>NA|TRBJ2-7|TRBV11-2|NA
TGTGCCAGCAGCTTAGATTCAGGGGTCACCTACGAGCAGTACTTC
CASSLDSGVTYEQYF